The following is a TCR beta chain sequence with its context. Its antigen is still unknown. Profiled with immunoSEQ multiplex PCR; TCRdb holds only in-frame clones, not every one. The data contain fewer than 85,000 clones, 85% to 95% of them singletons. This specimen comes from a study of cytomegalovirus exposure and HLA in healthy donors. Points from the study as a whole: The study recorded more than 150 TCR beta chains that were cytomegalovirus-associated.

Germline V gene data show CDR1 as GTSNPN and CDR2 as SVGIG (reference sequence). V gave up 0 bases and J gave up 7 bases; unmatched junction bases: 5. The CDR3 is 14 residues long. This receptor was taken from a woman aged 18-35 years in good health and CMV-seronegative. The sequenced sample consisted of PBMCs. The gene calls are TRBV30 and TRBJ2-7; 11 nucleotides match TRBD1. The CDR3 DNA is TGTGCCTGGAGTGTCCTCCGGGACAGGGGGGAGCAGTACTTC. This sequence encodes CAWSVLRDRGEQYF.